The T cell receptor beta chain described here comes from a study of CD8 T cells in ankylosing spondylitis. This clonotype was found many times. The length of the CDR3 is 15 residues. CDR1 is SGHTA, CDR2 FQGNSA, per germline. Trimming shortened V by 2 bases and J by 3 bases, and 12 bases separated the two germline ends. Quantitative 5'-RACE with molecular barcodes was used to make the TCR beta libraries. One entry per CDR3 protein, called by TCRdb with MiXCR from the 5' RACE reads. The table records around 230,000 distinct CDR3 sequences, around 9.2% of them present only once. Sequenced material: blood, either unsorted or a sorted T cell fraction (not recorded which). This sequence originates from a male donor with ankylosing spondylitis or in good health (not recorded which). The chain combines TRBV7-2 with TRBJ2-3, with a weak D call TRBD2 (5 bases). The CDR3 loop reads CASSLFISGTDTQYF. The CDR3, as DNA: TGTGCCAGCAGCTTATTTATCTCGGGGACAGATACGCAGTATTTT.